The TCR beta chain under discussion was sequenced for a study of chemoradiotherapy in HPV16-positive cancers (dated 2022 in TCRdb). A note on the overall study: Functional T-cell assays on cells from a couple of HPV16-positive patients defined candidate HPV-specific T-cell clones and common TCR motifs. TCR repertoires from under 90 patients with HPV-related cancers were then used to track the candidate HPV-specific TCRs and motifs. Whether T-cell immunity against the HPV oncoproteins E6 and E7 changes during chemoradiotherapy and whether survival is affected by this immunity were examined in the study.

General conclusions and limits of the study: The survival association was reported for HPV16-positive patients, and the functional definition of HPV-specific T cells was derived from only two HPV16-positive patients. Expansion of candidate HPV-specific clones and E7-related TCR motifs was observed in the tumor microenvironment during treatment, whereas no such expansion was observed for non-HPV-specific T cells. Improved recurrence-free survival in HPV16-positive patients was associated with expansion of HPV-responsive T cells during chemoradiotherapy.

Repertoires were sampled multiple times during chemoradiotherapy, which allowed clonal expansion in the tumor microenvironment to be followed. The CDR3 runs 12 residues from the cysteine to the phenylalanine. Only the CDR3 DNA stays, 36 bases, in frame from base 1. V has 11 bases trimmed and J has 2 bases trimmed; junction bases matching no gene number 6. CDR1 is given as SNHLY and CDR2 as FYNNEI, both from the germline V gene. This clone was observed a handful of times. Its cognate antigen has yet to be identified. Base qualities are missing; no much larger clone stands one base away. Library preparation was by the immunoSEQ multiplex PCR assay. TCRdb limited this immuneACCESS table to in-frame rearrangements with V and J called. A share of clones is missing; checked studies link under half to unresolved V genes, and the rest is unexplained. Across this sample there are about 22,000 clones, with just under 75% seen only once. The biggest ten clones account for about 2.4% of the sample.

This clonotype was obtained from a human donor with HPV-associated anogenital cancer. The chain uses TRBV2 and TRBJ2-7, with TRBD1 matching 7 junction bases. Sampling was carried out from a patient who underwent chemoradiotherapy. For the CDR3, the sequence is CAGGQVPYEQYF. The nucleotide sequence reads as follows: TGTGCCGGCGGACAGGTTCCCTACGAGCAGTACTTC.